Listed here are 10 T cell receptor beta chains from one sample, sequenced in a study of OX40 agonist ivuxolimab in advanced cancers. Sequencing used immunoSEQ multiplex PCR; TCRdb keeps in-frame clones, though not all of them. Seen here are 70,000 to 95,000 clones, approximately 79% observed once, and the top ten hold 1.5% to 2%. The sample consisted of CD4+ or CD8+ T cells sorted from blood, taken in a trial of the OX40 agonist ivuxolimab. The receptor source for this set is an adult with an advanced solid tumor such as melanoma, head and neck, liver or kidney cancer.

This rearrangement joins TRBV15 to TRBJ1-1; D remains ambiguous. Trimming stripped 0 bases from V and 4 bases from J, with 3 bases between. Germline V lookup: CDR1 LNHNV, CDR2 YYDKDF (reference sequence). This CDR3 has 12 amino acids. The CDR3 DNA reads as TGTGCCACCAGCAGAGAATTCACTGAAGCTTTCTTT. Translation gives CATSREFTEAFF.

V usage is TRBV5-5 and J usage is TRBJ1-1; D is possibly TRBD1 (6 bases). The germline V and J ends were trimmed by 2 bases and 6 bases, with 17 bases remaining between them. Germline CDR1 reads SGHKS; CDR2 reads YYEKEE (reference sequence). The CDR3 has 15 amino acids. The CDR3 nucleotides are TGTGCCAGCAGCTTTAGCGCACAGGGTTCTGCTGAAGCTTTCTTT. Translated: CASSFSAQGSAEAFF.

V and J are TRBV28 and TRBJ1-1; D unresolved. Germline CDR1 reads MDHEN; CDR2 reads SYDVKM. The CDR3 has 18 residues. Trimming took 4 bases from V and 2 from J, leaving 23 bases between them. CDR3 loop: CASSSVFVTVIENTEAFF. DNA of the CDR3: TGTGCCAGCAGTTCGGTGTTCGTAACGGTGATTGAAAACACTGAAGCTTTCTTT.

The rearrangement uses TRBV7-9 and TRBJ2-1, with 12 bases aligning to TRBD2. V lost 2 bases, J lost 6 bases, and 2 bases stayed unmatched. This CDR3 region has 15 residues. The germline V gene has CDR1 SEHNR and CDR2 FQNEAQ (reference sequence). The CDR3: CASSLPSGGGNEQFF. The CDR3 DNA is TGTGCCAGCAGCTTACCTAGCGGGGGGGGCAATGAGCAGTTCTTC.

This chain uses TRBV7-9 with TRBJ1-5, with TRBD1 matching 8 bases. The CDR3 consists of 14 residues. V lost 5 bases and J lost 7; bases outside the gene matches: 7. The V gene's germline CDR1 is SEHNR and CDR2 FQNEAQ (reference sequence). CDR3 bases: TGTGCCAGCAGCCAAACAGGGGGGGTCCAGCCCCAGCATTTT. It is translated as CASSQTGGVQPQHF.

The chain has TRBV6-1 and TRBJ1-2, with 10 bases lining up with TRBD1. With V trimmed by 6 bases and J by 5 bases, 9 bases remained unmatched. This CDR3 region has 15 residues. Germline CDR1 MNHNS, CDR2 SASEGT. CDR3 coding DNA: TGTGCCAGCAGCCCTACAGGGACAGGGGAATATGGCTACACCTTC. Translated, it gives CASSPTGTGEYGYTF.

In this sample, this clone turned up once. CDR3 sequence reads: CASSLVAGVETQYF. The CDR3 nucleotides are TGCGCCAGCAGCTTGGTAGCGGGGGTTGAGACCCAGTACTTC. This chain connects TRBV5-1 to TRBJ2-5, with 9 bases identical to TRBD2. This CDR3 is 14 amino acids long. CDR1 SGHRS and CDR2 YFSETQ come from the germline V gene. The ends lost 0 bases at V and 5 bases at J; junction bases unmatched: 2.

The genes are TRBV5-1 and TRBJ2-4; D is undetermined. Per germline, CDR1 SGHRS and CDR2 YFSETQ. V was trimmed by 4 bases and J by 7 bases, leaving 15 bases between them. The CDR3 has 14 amino acids. The DNA for the CDR3 is TGCGCCAGCAGCCCCAACGGAGCATCGAACATTCAGTACTTC. It yields the protein CASSPNGASNIQYF.

The V and J genes are TRBV15 and TRBJ1-5; tentative D call: TRBD1 (5 bases). The CDR3 is 16 amino acids. Germline V lookup: CDR1 LNHNV, CDR2 YYDKDF (reference sequence). The ends were cut back, 0 bases at V and 9 bases at J, with 18 bases in the middle. The CDR3 DNA reads TGTGCCACCAGCAGAGACATTGGAGTTGGGACGGGGCCCCAGCATTTT. Its translation is CATSRDIGVGTGPQHF.

This chain uses TRBV7-2 with TRBJ1-5; tentative D call: TRBD1 (6 bases). Trimming took 2 bases from V and 9 from J, leaving 17 bases between them. The length of the CDR3 is 15 residues. From germline, CDR1 is SGHTA and CDR2 FQGNSA. The CDR3 protein is CASSLRTGPDRPQHF. CDR3 DNA sequence: TGTGCCAGCAGCTTACGAACAGGGCCGGATCGGCCCCAGCATTTT.